Included here is one T cell receptor beta chain sequence, with context. There is no known antigen for this receptor. Within one base of it there is no much larger clone, and no base qualities were kept. The data were taken from a study of breast tumors, draining lymph nodes, adjacent tissues (TCRdb year 2016). Looking at the study overall: In breast cancer patients, the study compared the TCR beta repertoires of tumor, adjacent nontumor tissue and axillary lymph nodes. The study aimed to assess the relationships and possible T-cell exchange between tumor, surrounding tissue and draining lymph node repertoires in human breast cancer.

The lymph node samples were taken from the axillary draining lymph nodes of breast cancer patients. Sequencing was carried out with an Illumina HiSeq 2000. Multiplex PCR amplification was used to build the TCR beta chain libraries. High-throughput sequencing was used to analyze the amplified TCR beta chain products. TCRdb ran its own pipeline on the public reads, namely fastp trimming at Q25 and MiXCR clone calling, and kept in-frame beta chains. Rows with one shared CDR3 protein collapse into an entry with the most common genes and DNA. The sample has about 130,000 distinct CDR3 sequences on record, 20% of them singletons. The top ten constitute more than 3% of the sample. In the germline V gene, CDR1 corresponds to SQVTM and CDR2 to ANQGSEA. V sheds 4 bases and J sheds 2 bases, leaving 15 bases between their ends. From the cysteine through the phenylalanine, the CDR3 covers 16 amino acids. Of the read, only the CDR3 DNA is kept; its 48 bases are in frame from base 1.

What the work shows at the level of the full study, not this receptor alone: Tumor T-cell repertoires showed less diversity than lymph node repertoires and more diversity than nontumor tissue repertoires, and tumor T-cell repertoires showed preferential V and J gene usage. Rather than being directly demonstrated, the conclusion that tumor T cells originate in lymph nodes was presented as consistent with a hypothesis. In luminal-like breast cancer, tumor and nontumor tissue repertoires resembled each other significantly more than in basal-like breast cancer. The data were considered consistent with the idea that most tumor T cells come from the lymph node and then expand in tumor tissue.

The TCR comes from a female donor with breast cancer. Some clones in this sample may be carry-over from other donors' samples. The rearranged segments are TRBV29-1 and TRBJ2-6; TRBD1 is perhaps the D gene, given 6 matching bases. Source material: axillary lymph node tissue. In nucleotide form, the sequence is TGCAGCGTTGGAGACAGGCGACGACCTGGGGCCAACGTCCTGACTTTC. Its protein reads: CSVGDRRRPGANVLTF.